Sequencing of this T cell receptor beta chain was carried out in a study of blood T cell repertoires in COVID-19. In the study overall: Acute and convalescent COVID-19 specimens originated in the United States, Italy and Spain. In each case, the material was cDNA or gDNA derived from T cells, B-cell-depleted T cells, or PBMCs.

Original processing notes: How many nucleated cells were present was estimated from reference gene primer amplification. Measured with immunoSEQ multiplex PCR; TCRdb has only the in-frame clones, and not every one. Clone size and V and J calls were adopted from that table, with D and trimming inferred from the DNA. The table includes about 32,000 clones, around 88% detected once. This clone was observed once. Sequenced sample: peripheral blood. This clonotype originated in a woman aged 70-85 years with active COVID-19.

The DNA for the CDR3 is TGTGCCAGCAGTTTCCTCGTGGAGACCCAGTACTTC. Its protein is CASSFLVETQYF. The genes are TRBV12-3 or TRBV12-4 and TRBJ2-5, with no clear D. Trimming left V 3 bases short and J 5 bases short, with 7 bases between. The CDR3 loop spans 12 amino acids.